The 9 T cell receptor beta chains below were found in one sample sequenced in a study of blood T cell repertoires in COVID-19. Profiling relied on immunoSEQ multiplex PCR, and the TCRdb table lists in-frame clones only, not all of them. The sample lists 250,000 to 350,000 clones, roughly 84% occurring once. Sequencing was done on a sample of peripheral blood. All receptors come from a human donor with COVID-19, enrolled during active disease. The donor label of this sample is uncertain.

This chain uses TRBV12-3 or TRBV12-4 with TRBJ2-1; D is unresolved. V was cut by 6 bases and J by 3 bases, with 9 bases left in between. CDR3 length: 13 residues. The CDR3, as DNA: TGTGCCAGCAGCCAGGCCTACTACAATGAGCAGTTCTTC. This encodes CASSQAYYNEQFF.

This clone was counted only a few times. The chain combines TRBV4-3 with TRBJ2-7, with 10 bases aligning to TRBD1. Germline V gene sequence: CDR1 LGHNA, CDR2 YSLEER. This CDR3 has 15 residues. Trimming at V came to 1 base and at J to 4 bases, leaving 4 bases not matched to a gene. The CDR3 coding sequence is TGCGCCAGCAGCCAAGCCGGGACAGGGGCATACGAGCAGTACTTC. The encoded protein is CASSQAGTGAYEQYF.

Only one count was recorded for this clone. The J gene is TRBJ2-7, the V gene TRBV6-5; D possibly corresponds to TRBD1 (5 bases). This CDR3 comprises 14 residues. CDR1 is MNHEY, CDR2 SVGAGI, per germline. V dropped 0 bases and J dropped 7 bases, with 13 bases sitting between them. The CDR3 reads CASSYSRQGQEQYF. CDR3 DNA sequence: TGTGCCAGCAGTTACTCGAGGCAGGGTCAAGAGCAGTACTTC.

The chain is built from TRBV28 and TRBJ1-1, with 9 positions matching TRBD1. The junction had 2 bases not matched to a gene; V was cut back by 2 bases and J by 1 base. Germline CDR1 and CDR2: MDHEN and SYDVKM. This CDR3 contains 15 residues. The CDR3 loop is CASSLGGQGNTEAFF. In nucleotides, the CDR3 is TGTGCCAGCAGTTTAGGGGGACAGGGGAACACTGAAGCTTTCTTT.

This chain uses TRBV15 with TRBJ2-1; the match to TRBD2 covers 13 bases. Unmatched junction bases numbered 8, after V lost 9 bases and J lost 0 bases. CDR3 length: 17 amino acids. The germline CDR1 and CDR2 sequences are LNHNV and YYDKDF (reference sequence). CDR3 residues: CATRGTSGTSSYNEQFF. CDR3 nucleotide sequence: TGTGCCACAAGAGGGACTAGCGGGACCAGCTCCTACAATGAGCAGTTCTTC.

V is TRBV29-1 and J is TRBJ1-2; a possible D gene is TRBD1 (5 bases). V was clipped by 4 bases and J by 0 bases, with 15 bases between them. The CDR3 contains 15 residues. Germline V gene data show CDR1 as SQVTM and CDR2 as ANQGSEA. CDR3 DNA: TGCAGCGTTGGGGGCGCAGGACCCTCTAACTATGGCTACACCTTC. It translates to CSVGGAGPSNYGYTF.

This chain uses TRBV3-1 (or the pseudogene TRBV3-2) with TRBJ1-1; unclear D gene. Trimming took off 4 bases at V and 0 bases at J, with 15 bases between the two ends. CDR3 length equals 16 residues. CDR1 is LGHDT and CDR2 is YNNKEL in the germline V gene (reference sequence). The CDR3 DNA reads as TGTGCCAGCAGCCGAACCCGGACGGGAATGAACACTGAAGCTTTCTTT. Its protein is CASSRTRTGMNTEAFF.

This clone was seen a handful of times. V gene TRBV6-5 combines with J gene TRBJ2-7; TRBD1 agrees at 9 bases. Per germline, CDR1 MNHEY and CDR2 SVGAGI. This CDR3 region has 13 residues. The V segment lost 6 bases and the J segment 7 bases; nucleotides outside the gene matches: 7. DNA of the CDR3: TGTGCCAGCAGACTACAGGGGGCATGGGAGCAGTACTTC. As protein: CASRLQGAWEQYF.

The chain is built from TRBV5-1 and TRBJ1-2; 9 nucleotides agree with TRBD1. The CDR3 is made up of 14 amino acids. J lost 3 bases, V lost 4 bases, and 4 bases had no gene match. From germline, CDR1 is SGHRS and CDR2 YFSETQ. The CDR3 is CASSQGQGDYGYTF. In DNA, the CDR3 is TGCGCCAGCAGCCAGGGACAGGGAGACTATGGCTACACCTTC.